The 18 T cell receptor beta chains below were found in one sample sequenced in a study of blood T cell repertoires in COVID-19. Assay used: immunoSEQ multiplex PCR; TCRdb lists only in-frame clones, some missing. The table lists roughly 320,000 clones, over 90% of them singletons. The sequenced sample was PBMCs or T cells enriched from blood (not recorded which). These receptors all come from a woman aged 25 to 39 who had been exposed to COVID-19.

The J gene is TRBJ1-5, the V gene TRBV4-2; D is possibly TRBD1 (5 bases). CDR3 length equals 16 residues. Germline loops: CDR1 LGHNA, CDR2 YNFKEQ. V lost 6 bases and J lost 1, with 16 bases in between. The CDR3 sequence is CASSSQGGLSNQPQHF. CDR3 nucleotide sequence: TGTGCCAGCAGTTCTCAGGGAGGGTTGAGCAATCAGCCCCAGCATTTT.

This clone was seen once. V gene TRBV5-8 combines with J gene TRBJ1-6, with 10 bases lining up with TRBD1. Germline values: CDR1 SGHTS, CDR2 YDEGEE. Trimming at V came to 2 bases and at J to 0 bases, leaving 11 bases not matched to a gene. The CDR3 loop spans 20 amino acids. In nucleotides, the CDR3 is TGTGCCAGCAGCTTACCGGACAGGGGGAGAATTAGCTCCTATAATTCACCCCTCCACTTT. It yields the protein CASSLPDRGRISSYNSPLHF.

The chain has TRBV18 and TRBJ2-1, with 9 bases matching TRBD2. Germline CDR1 is KGHSH and CDR2 is LQKENI. CDR3 size: 15 residues. V dropped 3 bases and J dropped 6; count of bases not matched to a gene: 6. CDR3: CASSPFGGGANEQFF. The CDR3 region has the DNA TGTGCCAGCTCACCGTTCGGCGGGGGGGCCAATGAGCAGTTCTTC.

The V call is TRBV7-9, the J call TRBJ2-1; the match to TRBD2 covers 10 bases. J was trimmed by 4 bases and V by 3 bases; bases with no gene match: 3. The CDR3 runs 15 residues. CDR1 SEHNR and CDR2 FQNEAQ come from the germline V gene (reference sequence). CDR3: CASSLGTSAYNEQFF. The DNA of the CDR3 is TGTGCCAGCAGCTTGGGGACTAGCGCTTACAATGAGCAGTTCTTC.

CDR3 nucleotide sequence: TGTGCCAGCAGTTACTTCACAGGGGCAAATGGCTACACCTTC. It is translated as CASSYFTGANGYTF. V usage is TRBV6-5 and J usage is TRBJ1-2; 7 bases align to TRBD1. The germline V gene has CDR1 MNHEY and CDR2 SVGAGI. V lost 1 base and J lost 6; bases outside the gene matches: 5. This CDR3 has 14 amino acids.

The chain is built from TRBV6-7 and TRBJ2-5, with a possible D match to TRBD2 (6 bases). TRBV6-7 is sorted into the ORF group, with uncertain function. Between the trimmed V and J ends, which lost 6 bases and 4 bases, there was a span of 15 bases. This CDR3 has 14 amino acids. CDR3 region: CASSHGGCRETQYF. CDR3 coding DNA: TGTGCCAGCAGCCATGGGGGGTGTCGAGAGACCCAGTACTTC.

This chain joins TRBV7-6 and TRBJ1-1; a weak D match, TRBD1 (5 bases). The CDR3 length is 16 residues. V was shortened by 4 bases and J by 4 bases, with 19 bases between the two germline ends. Germline V gene data show CDR1 as SGHVS and CDR2 as FNYEAQ. CDR3 protein: CASSSRGVGGSTEAFF. The CDR3 nucleotides are TGTGCCAGCAGCTCGAGAGGGGTCGGGGGATCCACTGAAGCTTTCTTT.

The chain has TRBV2 and TRBJ2-3; 9 bases are a match to TRBD2. With 8 bases clipped from V and 1 base from J, the junction kept 7 bases outside the gene matches. In germline, CDR1 is SNHLY, CDR2 FYNNEI. The CDR3 is 15 residues long. The CDR3: CASDERTSGTDTQYF. The CDR3, as DNA: TGTGCCAGCGACGAGCGGACTAGCGGCACAGATACGCAGTATTTT. Looking up the rest from reference TRBV2 and TRBJ2-3 gives the full variable domain: EPEVTQTPSHQVTQMGQEVILRCVPISNHLYFYWYRQILGQKVEFLVSFYNNEISEKSEIFDDQFSVERPDGSNFTLKIRSTKLEDSAMYFCASDERTSGTDTQYFGPGTRLTVL.

To note about this clone: The sample contains more than one DNA sequence encoding this CDR3. This chain connects TRBV18 to TRBJ1-3, with TRBD1 as a possible D gene (5 bases). The CDR3 spans 15 residues. V lost 3 bases to trimming and J lost 0 bases, with 9 bases between them. The germline gives CDR1 KGHSH, CDR2 LQKENI. The CDR3 is CASSPTGGSGNTIYF. CDR3 DNA sequence: TGTGCCAGCTCACCGACCGGGGGCTCTGGAAACACCATATATTTT.

The rearrangement links TRBV21-1 to TRBJ2-1; whether TRBD1, the table's D call, matches the DNA was not checked. TRBV21-1 is listed as a pseudogene. The CDR3 is 16 amino acids. CDR3 nucleotides: TGTGCCAGCAGCAAAGACCCGGGGACAGGGAACAATGAGCAGTTCTTC. It is translated as CASSKDPGTGNNEQFF.

The V call is TRBV27, the J call TRBJ1-5; 7 nucleotides agree with TRBD1. Losses at the gene ends were 3 bases for V and 2 bases for J; bases not matched to a gene: 7. Germline CDR1 and CDR2: MNHEY and SMNVEV (reference sequence). The CDR3 extends over 16 amino acids. This chain's CDR3 is CASSLRGGAGNQPQHF. The CDR3 nucleotides read TGTGCCAGCAGTTTGCGAGGGGGCGCGGGCAATCAGCCCCAGCATTTT.

The chain is built from TRBV7-8 and TRBJ2-7; D gene ambiguous. The germline CDR1 and CDR2 sequences are SGHVS and FQNEAQ. V lost 4 bases to trimming and J lost 2 bases, with 3 bases between them. CDR3 length: 11 residues. This CDR3 is CASSSAYEQYF. The CDR3 nucleotides are TGTGCCAGCAGCTCGGCCTACGAGCAGTACTTC.

CDR3 DNA: TGTGCCAGCAGTTTAGCTAGCACAGATACGCAGTATTTT. This gives the protein CASSLASTDTQYF. The chain joins TRBV6-5 to TRBJ2-3, with D uncertain. Germline CDR1 MNHEY, CDR2 SVGAGI. Trimming cost V 4 bases and J 0 bases, with 5 bases left between them. The CDR3 extends over 13 amino acids.

V usage is TRBV5-4 and J usage is TRBJ1-1, with 10 bases aligning to TRBD1. With 6 bases clipped from V and 7 bases from J, the junction kept 6 bases outside the gene matches. Germline values: CDR1 SGHNT, CDR2 YYREEE (reference sequence). CDR3 size: 13 residues. The CDR3 bases are TGTGCCAGCACCGGACAGGGGGTCGGTGAAGCTTTCTTT. Residues: CASTGQGVGEAFF.

The CDR3 reads CASSQDRGQGTTEAFF. The CDR3 DNA sequence: TGCGCCAGCAGCCAAGATCGGGGACAGGGAACTACTGAAGCTTTCTTT. The chain recombines TRBV4-1 with TRBJ1-1; TRBD1 aligns across 9 bases. The junction had 7 bases not matched to a gene; V was cut back by 0 bases and J by 5 bases. Germline V lookup: CDR1 MGHRA, CDR2 YSYEKL. The CDR3 extends over 16 amino acids.

This rearrangement joins TRBV6-5 to TRBJ2-2; TRBD2 matches 8 bases. This CDR3 comprises 16 residues. Germline CDR1 reads MNHEY; CDR2 reads SVGAGI. Trimming removed 1 base from V and 5 bases from J; junction bases left unmatched: 6. The CDR3, as DNA: TGTGCCAGCAGTTACTACGGGGGGGAAGGAACCGGGGAGCTGTTTTTT. Residues: CASSYYGGEGTGELFF.

A single count supports this clone. V usage is TRBV11-3 and J usage is TRBJ2-1; 10 nucleotides match TRBD1. J lost 5 bases, V lost 2 bases, and 12 bases had no gene match. There are 18 residues in the CDR3. Germline CDR1 and CDR2: SGHNT and YENEEA. In nucleotides, the CDR3 is TGTGCCAGCAGCTTAAGGCGGACCGGGACAGGGGTAGACAATGAGCAGTTCTTC. Protein sequence: CASSLRRTGTGVDNEQFF.

Here the CDR3 DNA reads TGTGCCAGCAGAACTAGCGGGGGCCGCTTAAGCACAGATACGCAGTATTTT. It is translated as CASRTSGGRLSTDTQYF. The rearrangement joins TRBV27 to TRBJ2-3, with 11 bases aligning to TRBD2. Germline V gene lookup returns CDR1 MNHEY and CDR2 SMNVEV (reference sequence). Trimming at V came to 6 bases and at J to 0 bases, leaving 8 bases not matched to a gene. The CDR3 extends over 17 amino acids.